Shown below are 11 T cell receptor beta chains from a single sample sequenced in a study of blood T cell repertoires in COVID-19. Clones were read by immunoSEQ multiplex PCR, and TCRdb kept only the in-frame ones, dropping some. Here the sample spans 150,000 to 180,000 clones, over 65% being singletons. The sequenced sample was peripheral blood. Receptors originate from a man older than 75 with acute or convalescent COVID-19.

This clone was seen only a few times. The CDR3 loop is CASKGVNTEAFF. CDR3 in DNA: TGTGCCAGCAAGGGGGTGAACACTGAAGCTTTCTTT. The chain has TRBV6-5 and TRBJ1-1; perhaps TRBD1 as D (6 bases). CDR1 is MNHEY, CDR2 SVGAGI, per germline. V was cut by 7 bases and J by 0 bases, with 6 bases left in between. The CDR3 contains 12 residues.

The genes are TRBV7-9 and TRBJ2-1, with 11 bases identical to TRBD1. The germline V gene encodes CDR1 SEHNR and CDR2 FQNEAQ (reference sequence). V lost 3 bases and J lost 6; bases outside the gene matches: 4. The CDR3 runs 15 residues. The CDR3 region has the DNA TGTGCCAGCAGCTTCGAAGGGACAGGGGGCAATGAGCAGTTCTTC. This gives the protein CASSFEGTGGNEQFF. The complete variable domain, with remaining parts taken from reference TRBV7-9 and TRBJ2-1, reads DTGVSQNPRHKITKRGQNVTFRCDPISEHNRLYWYRQTLGQGPEFLTYFQNEAQLEKSRLLSDRFSAERPKGSFSTLEIQRTEQGDSAMYLCASSFEGTGGNEQFFGPGTRLTVL.

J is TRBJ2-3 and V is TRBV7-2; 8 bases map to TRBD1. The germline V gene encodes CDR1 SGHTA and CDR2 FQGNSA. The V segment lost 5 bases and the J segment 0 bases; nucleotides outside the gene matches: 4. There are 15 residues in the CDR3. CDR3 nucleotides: TGTGCCAGCAGCCAGGACAGGGTTAGCACAGATACGCAGTATTTT. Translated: CASSQDRVSTDTQYF.

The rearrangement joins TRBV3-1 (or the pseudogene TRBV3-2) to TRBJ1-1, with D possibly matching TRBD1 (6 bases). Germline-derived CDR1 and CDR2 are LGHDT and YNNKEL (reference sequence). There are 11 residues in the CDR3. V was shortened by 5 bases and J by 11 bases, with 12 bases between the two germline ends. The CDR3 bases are TGTGCCAGCAGCTTCCGGGACATTGCTTTCTTT. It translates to CASSFRDIAFF.

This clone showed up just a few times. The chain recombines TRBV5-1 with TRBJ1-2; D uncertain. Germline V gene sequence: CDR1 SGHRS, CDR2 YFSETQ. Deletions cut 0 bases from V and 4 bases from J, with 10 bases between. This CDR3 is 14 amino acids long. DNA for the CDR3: TGCGCCAGCAGCTTGGATGGCCCCACCTATGGCTACACCTTC. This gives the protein CASSLDGPTYGYTF.

CDR3 protein: CASSLSGTNTGELFF. In DNA, the CDR3 is TGCGCCAGCAGCTTGTCCGGGACGAACACCGGGGAGCTGTTTTTT. The chain combines TRBV5-1 with TRBJ2-2, with D possibly being TRBD2 (5 bases). CDR1 is SGHRS, CDR2 YFSETQ, per germline. The CDR3 extends over 15 amino acids. Deletions cut 1 base from V and 0 bases from J, with 7 bases between.

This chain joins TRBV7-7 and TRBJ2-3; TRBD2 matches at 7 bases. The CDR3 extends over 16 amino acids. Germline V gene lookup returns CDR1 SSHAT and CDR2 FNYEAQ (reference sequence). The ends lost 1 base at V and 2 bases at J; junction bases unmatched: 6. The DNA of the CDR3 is TGTGCCAGCAGCTTAGGGTTAGCGGGTTCCACAGATACGCAGTATTTT. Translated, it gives CASSLGLAGSTDTQYF.

The CDR3, as DNA: TGTGCCACCAGCCGGGGGGCGGATACGCAGTATTTT. Translation gives CATSRGADTQYF. The V gene is TRBV24-1, the J gene TRBJ2-3, with D perhaps TRBD2 (7 bases). Germline V lookup: CDR1 KGHDR, CDR2 SFDVKD. V was pared by 7 bases and J by 6 bases, with 10 bases between. The CDR3 extends over 12 amino acids.

The CDR3 loop is CASGLVPMGGGNTGELFF. CDR3 sequence (DNA): TGTGCTAGTGGTTTGGTGCCGATGGGGGGTGGAAACACCGGGGAGCTGTTTTTT. The chain combines TRBV12-5 with TRBJ2-2, with D maybe TRBD2 (6 bases). Between the trimmed V and J ends, which lost 0 bases and 2 bases, there was a span of 16 bases. Per the germline V gene, CDR1 is LGHNT and CDR2 is FRNRAP. The CDR3 covers 18 residues. The variable domain in full, completed from reference TRBV12-5 and TRBJ2-2, reads DARVTQTPRHKVTEMGQEVTMRCQPILGHNTVFWYRQTMMQGLELLAYFRNRAPLDDSGMPKDRFSAEMPDATLATLKIQPSEPRDSAVYFCASGLVPMGGGNTGELFFGEGSRLTVL.

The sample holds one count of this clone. The CDR3 DNA reads TGTGCCAGCAGCTCCGCAGGCCCGAACACTGAAGCTTTCTTT. Translating gives CASSSAGPNTEAFF. This sequence joins TRBV16 and TRBJ1-1; D gene ambiguous. Germline V gene data show CDR1 as KGHSY and CDR2 as FQNENV. The CDR3 has 14 amino acids. V gave up 5 bases and J gave up 1 base, with 11 bases separating them.

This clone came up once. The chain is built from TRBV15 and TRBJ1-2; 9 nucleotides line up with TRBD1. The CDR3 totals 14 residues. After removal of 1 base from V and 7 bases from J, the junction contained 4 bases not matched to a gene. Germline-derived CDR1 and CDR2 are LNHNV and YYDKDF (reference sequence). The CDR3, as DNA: TGTGCCACCAGCAGAGTAACAGGGGGCGCTGGCTACACCTTC. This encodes CATSRVTGGAGYTF. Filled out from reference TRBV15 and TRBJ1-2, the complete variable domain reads DAMVIQNPRYQVTQFGKPVTLSCSQTLNHNVMYWYQQKSSQAPKLLFHYYDKDFNNEADTPDNFQSRRPNTSFCFLDIRSPGLGDTAMYLCATSRVTGGAGYTFGSGTRLTVV.